The 30 T cell receptor beta chains below come from one sample, sequenced in a study of T-cell reconstitution after alpha-beta-depleted transplantation in children. The TCRbeta library was prepared with unique molecular identifiers. One entry per CDR3 protein results from TCRdb running MiXCR on the PCR reads. The sample consists of some 43,000 distinct CDR3 sequences, around a tenth of them appearing once. This specimen consisted of PBMCs, mostly from graft donor cells, obtained 60 days after TCRalphabeta/CD19-depleted stem cell transplant. Receptors were obtained from a male patient aged 2-15 years who had a stem cell transplant for chronic granulomatous disease, so the T cells may come from the graft donor.

V gene TRBV9 combines with J gene TRBJ1-2; D might be TRBD1 (5 bases). CDR1 and CDR2 from the germline V gene are SGDLS and YYNGEE. This CDR3 comprises 16 residues. Between the trimmed V and J ends, which lost 3 bases and 8 bases, there was a span of 23 bases. The CDR3 coding sequence is TGTGCCAGCAGCGACTCCCCAGTGGGCAGGGACGGCGGCTACACCTTC. Its translation is CASSDSPVGRDGGYTF.

This clonotype came up many times. The V call is TRBV5-6, the J call TRBJ1-2; the D gene is possibly TRBD1 (5 bases). Trimming cost V 0 bases and J 3 bases, with 9 bases left between them. CDR1 SGHDT and CDR2 YYEEEE come from the germline V gene. There are 14 residues in the CDR3. CDR3: CASSLAGTHYGYTF. The CDR3 DNA sequence: TGTGCCAGCAGCTTGGCCGGGACCCACTATGGCTACACCTTC.

This clonotype has ten or more counts. V is TRBV20-1 and J is TRBJ2-1, with 12 bases identical to TRBD2. Germline CDR1 DFQATT, CDR2 SNEGSKA (reference sequence). CDR3 size: 15 residues. J was trimmed by 9 bases and V by 0 bases; bases with no gene match: 6. The CDR3 is CSARDPSGRAFEQFF. The CDR3 DNA follows: TGCAGTGCTAGAGACCCTAGCGGGAGGGCCTTTGAGCAGTTCTTC.

The chain links TRBV20-1 to TRBJ2-3; 8 nucleotides align to TRBD2. The CDR3 contains 13 residues. Germline V gene data show CDR1 as DFQATT and CDR2 as SNEGSKA (reference sequence). Germline trimming cut 6 bases from V and 3 bases from J; bases unmatched to any gene: 5. The CDR3 DNA reads as TGCAGTGCCCCGAGCGGGAGTACAGATACGCAGTATTTT. Amino acid sequence: CSAPSGSTDTQYF.

This clonotype was recorded at least ten times. The chain employs TRBV20-1 and TRBJ2-7; TRBD2 is a possible D gene (5 bases). The V gene lost 0 bases and the J gene lost 2 bases, with 14 bases spanning the gap. The CDR3 loop spans 15 amino acids. Germline-derived CDR1 and CDR2 are DFQATT and SNEGSKA (reference sequence). The CDR3 DNA follows: TGCAGTGCTAGAGATAGGGCGGGCCACACCTACGAGCAGTACTTC. As protein: CSARDRAGHTYEQYF.

This clonotype was counted at least ten times. The V and J genes are TRBV2 and TRBJ2-7; D is unresolved. Trimming removed 4 bases at V and 4 bases at J, with 11 bases between. The V gene's germline CDR1 is SNHLY and CDR2 FYNNEI. CDR3 length: 13 residues. The CDR3 coding sequence is TGTGCCAGCAGTGTAAGGCTCGCGTACGAGCAGTACTTC. It translates to CASSVRLAYEQYF.

This clonotype was seen many times. The J gene is TRBJ2-2, the V gene TRBV6-1; no firm D call. The CDR3 contains 14 residues. Trimming pared 6 bases from V and 3 bases from J, leaving 11 bases between. From germline, CDR1 is MNHNS and CDR2 SASEGT. CDR3 bases: TGTGCCAGCAGCCACCACGAGGACACCGGGGAGCTGTTTTTT. Encoded protein: CASSHHEDTGELFF.

V and J are TRBV9 and TRBJ2-5; D gene unclear. From germline, CDR1 is SGDLS and CDR2 YYNGEE. V lost 3 bases and J lost 7, with 13 bases in between. The CDR3 is made up of 13 amino acids. The chain's CDR3 is CASSAGRWGTQYF. The CDR3 DNA reads TGTGCCAGCAGCGCTGGTCGGTGGGGGACCCAGTACTTC.

This clonotype has at least ten counts. This chain joins TRBV9 and TRBJ1-2; 8 nucleotides align to TRBD1. The CDR3 covers 15 residues. In germline, CDR1 is SGDLS, CDR2 YYNGEE. Trimming took 0 bases from V and 2 from J; bases not matched to a gene: 3. CDR3 in DNA: TGTGCCAGCAGCGTAGGGCAGGGGGCCAACTATGGCTACACCTTC. Encoded protein: CASSVGQGANYGYTF.

Ten or more counts support this clonotype. The J gene is TRBJ1-5, the V gene TRBV12-3 or TRBV12-4; 8 bases are shared with TRBD1. CDR3 length equals 13 residues. Losses at the gene ends were 5 bases for V and 9 bases for J; bases not matched to a gene: 6. The chain's CDR3 is CASSARTGGPQHF. The CDR3 DNA follows: TGTGCCAGCAGTGCGCGAACAGGGGGGCCCCAGCATTTT.

At least ten counts were recorded for this clonotype. V gene TRBV20-1 combines with J gene TRBJ2-1; 8 positions agree with TRBD2. The CDR3 runs to 17 residues. Germline-derived CDR1 and CDR2 are DFQATT and SNEGSKA (reference sequence). The ends lost 0 bases at V and 3 bases at J; junction bases unmatched: 10. The CDR3 sequence: CSARDLEAGDGYNEQFF. Written as DNA, the CDR3 is TGCAGTGCTAGAGATCTCGAAGCGGGGGACGGCTACAATGAGCAGTTCTTC.

In its sample, this clonotype was seen many times. CDR3 protein: CASATNSNTGELFF. CDR3 DNA: TGTGCCAGCGCCACGAACTCGAACACCGGGGAGCTGTTTTTT. The chain joins TRBV6-5 to TRBJ2-2; D gene unclear. The V gene's germline CDR1 is MNHEY and CDR2 SVGAGI. The V end was cut by 8 bases, the J end by 0 bases, with 10 bases between. The CDR3 covers 14 residues.

In this sample, this clonotype turned up many times. V usage is TRBV2 and J usage is TRBJ2-4; D perhaps matches TRBD2 (6 bases). This CDR3 region has 15 residues. V was clipped by 3 bases and J by 0 bases, with 9 bases between them. In germline, CDR1 is SNHLY, CDR2 FYNNEI. The CDR3 sequence: CASSEGGVAKNIQYF. The CDR3 nucleotides read TGTGCCAGCAGTGAGGGCGGGGTAGCCAAAAACATTCAGTACTTC. Combining the CDR3 with reference TRBV2 and TRBJ2-4 gives the whole variable domain EPEVTQTPSHQVTQMGQEVILRCVPISNHLYFYWYRQILGQKVEFLVSFYNNEISEKSEIFDDQFSVERPDGSNFTLKIRSTKLEDSAMYFCASSEGGVAKNIQYFGAGTRLSVL.

This clonotype was picked up many times. The gene calls are TRBV5-1 and TRBJ1-2; D ambiguous. Germline V gene lookup returns CDR1 SGHRS and CDR2 YFSETQ. CDR3 length equals 13 residues. V was pared by 0 bases and J by 5 bases, with 8 bases between. The CDR3 region is CASSLGREYGYTF. CDR3 nucleotides: TGCGCCAGCAGCTTGGGGCGGGAGTATGGCTACACCTTC.

This clonotype has a count of ten or more. The chain links TRBV12-3 or TRBV12-4 to TRBJ2-5; D gene unclear. The V gene lost 2 bases and the J gene lost 5 bases, with 12 bases spanning the gap. This CDR3 is built from 14 residues. The CDR3 protein is CASSLNLPGETQYF. The CDR3 DNA sequence: TGTGCCAGCAGTTTAAATCTTCCTGGGGAGACCCAGTACTTC.

This chain links TRBV18 with TRBJ2-5; no firm D call. The germline CDR1 and CDR2 sequences are KGHSH and LQKENI. V was shortened by 0 bases and J by 5 bases, with 16 bases between the two germline ends. This CDR3 contains 16 residues. In DNA, the CDR3 is TGTGCCAGCTCACCACCGTATCCGGGTTTCCCGGAGACCCAGTACTTC. The encoded protein is CASSPPYPGFPETQYF.

This clonotype was recorded only once. A much larger clone lies one base from this, so it may be a read error. J is TRBJ2-2 and V is TRBV5-1; 12 nucleotides align to TRBD2. Germline CDR1 SGHRS, CDR2 YFSETQ. The CDR3 length is 19 residues. Losses at the gene ends were 4 bases for V and 6 bases for J; bases not matched to a gene: 16. In DNA form, the CDR3 reads TGCGCCAGCAGCCCAGGGACTAGCGGGCCCAAAGGGTTCGCCGGGGAGCTGTTTTTT. It is translated as CASSPGTSGPKGFAGELFF. The full variable domain, with the rest looked up from reference TRBV5-1 and TRBJ2-2, is KAGVTQTPRYLIKTRGQQVTLSCSPISGHRSVSWYQQTPGQGLQFLFEYFSETQRNKGNFPGRFSGRQFSNSRSEMNVSTLELGDSALYLCASSPGTSGPKGFAGELFFGEGSRLTVL.

The sample holds many counts of this clonotype. The chain uses TRBV9 and TRBJ2-1, with 8 bases matching TRBD2. V lost 0 bases and J lost 9; bases outside the gene matches: 5. Germline CDR1 and CDR2: SGDLS and YYNGEE. The CDR3 consists of 14 residues. The CDR3 sequence is CASSVVGRASEQFF. The CDR3 DNA follows: TGTGCCAGCAGCGTAGTCGGGAGGGCCTCTGAGCAGTTCTTC.

The chain employs TRBV28 and TRBJ2-3; TRBD1 aligns across 7 bases. This CDR3 contains 14 residues. Germline V gene lookup returns CDR1 MDHEN and CDR2 SYDVKM. V trimming: 3 bases; J trimming: 6 bases; junction bases outside the gene matches: 6. DNA of the CDR3: TGTGCCAGCAGTTTCCTGCAGGGGGATGATACGCAGTATTTT. Amino acids: CASSFLQGDDTQYF.

This chain connects TRBV18 to TRBJ2-5; D may correspond to TRBD1 or TRBD2 (5 bases each). Germline CDR1 is KGHSH and CDR2 is LQKENI. The CDR3 runs to 13 residues. V was shortened by 6 bases and J by 1 base, with 9 bases between the two germline ends. CDR3 nucleotides: TGTGCCAGCTCGCCGGGACGCCAAGAGACCCAGTACTTC. It yields the protein CASSPGRQETQYF.

The V and J genes are TRBV29-1 and TRBJ1-4; 7 bases align to TRBD1. The CDR3 has 16 residues. Germline CDR1 reads SQVTM; CDR2 reads ANQGSEA. With 4 bases clipped from V and 6 bases from J, the junction kept 14 bases outside the gene matches. The CDR3 sequence: CSVAQGVLNTYEKLFF. For the CDR3, the DNA is TGCAGCGTTGCGCAGGGGGTTCTTAATACGTATGAAAAACTGTTTTTT.

CDR3 sequence reads: CASGPTRLAGEQETQYF. CDR3 DNA: TGTGCTAGTGGCCCTACCCGACTAGCGGGGGAGCAAGAGACCCAGTACTTC. V gene TRBV12-5 combines with J gene TRBJ2-5; TRBD2 matches 12 bases. Germline assignment: CDR1 LGHNT and CDR2 FRNRAP. CDR3 length: 17 amino acids. J lost 2 bases, V lost 6 bases, and 10 bases had no gene match.

Only a few counts were recorded for this clonotype. The V call is TRBV18, the J call TRBJ1-1; the D gene is possibly TRBD1 (5 bases). The V and J ends lost 2 bases and 6 bases respectively, with 22 bases between them. This CDR3 region has 17 residues. Germline CDR1 reads KGHSH; CDR2 reads LQKENI. The DNA for the CDR3 is TGTGCCAGCTCACCAGGACACAGAACATTTAGTGGCGCTGAAGCTTTCTTT. Protein sequence: CASSPGHRTFSGAEAFF.

Ten or more counts support this clonotype. The V and J genes are TRBV5-1 and TRBJ2-1, with D maybe TRBD1 (5 bases). The CDR3 consists of 15 residues. Germline values: CDR1 SGHRS, CDR2 YFSETQ. The V end lost 4 bases, the J end lost 5 bases, and 16 bases lay between the germline ends. CDR3 protein: CASSPLAGSNNEQFF. CDR3 sequence (DNA): TGCGCCAGCAGCCCCCTCGCAGGGTCAAACAATGAGCAGTTCTTC.

This clonotype was seen ten or more times. V and J are TRBV4-3 and TRBJ2-5; 9 bases line up with TRBD2. Germline V CDR1 and CDR2: LGHNA, YSLEER. V was pared by 3 bases and J by 7 bases, with 24 bases of the junction left unmatched. CDR3 length equals 20 residues. CDR3 bases: TGCGCCAGCAGCCACGAAAAGGCTAGCGGGATTCGAATTCCCCCAGGGACCCAGTACTTC. Translating gives CASSHEKASGIRIPPGTQYF.

The V gene is TRBV7-9, the J gene TRBJ2-2; D ambiguous. Trimming cost V 2 bases and J 4 bases, with 5 bases left between them. Germline lookup yields CDR1 SEHNR and CDR2 FQNEAQ (reference sequence). The CDR3 spans 13 residues. CDR3 protein: CASSLRATGELFF. For the CDR3, the DNA is TGTGCCAGCAGCTTAAGGGCCACCGGGGAGCTGTTTTTT.

At least ten counts were recorded for this clonotype. This sequence joins TRBV10-2 and TRBJ2-2; 10 bases line up with TRBD1. Germline CDR1 WSHSY, CDR2 SAAADI. The V segment lost 6 bases and the J segment 6 bases; nucleotides outside the gene matches: 4. This CDR3 spans 14 amino acids. The CDR3 spells CASRKGQGAGELFF. The CDR3, as DNA: TGCGCCAGCAGAAAAGGACAGGGGGCCGGGGAGCTGTTTTTT.

The gene calls are TRBV19 and TRBJ2-2; 8 nucleotides line up with TRBD2. The V and J ends lost 8 bases and 4 bases, in that order; junction bases with no gene match: 9. Per the germline V gene, CDR1 is LNHDA and CDR2 is SQIVND (reference sequence). CDR3 size: 15 residues. In nucleotides, the CDR3 is TGTGCCAGTCAAAAACCCAGCGGGAGCACCGGGGAGCTGTTTTTT. Its protein is CASQKPSGSTGELFF.

This clonotype was detected a few times. V and J are TRBV28 and TRBJ2-1, with D possibly TRBD2 on 6 matching bases. V was trimmed by 1 base and J by 5 bases, leaving 9 bases between them. Germline values: CDR1 MDHEN, CDR2 SYDVKM. The CDR3 runs 14 residues. The DNA for the CDR3 is TGTGCCAGCAGTTTATTTGGACTACACAATGAGCAGTTCTTC. This sequence encodes CASSLFGLHNEQFF.

The chain has TRBV6-7 and TRBJ2-4, with D maybe TRBD2 (7 bases). TRBV6-7 is marked as an open reading frame, function uncertain. The length of the CDR3 is 17 residues. V dropped 5 bases and J dropped 1 base, with 18 bases sitting between them. CDR3 DNA: TGTGCCAGCAGTGACCTGCGGGGGCTAAGGGCCAAAAACATTCAGTACTTC. This encodes CASSDLRGLRAKNIQYF.